These 21 T cell receptor beta chains originate from one sample sequenced in a study of identifying expanded T cells in peripheral blood. TCRdb's copy holds only in-frame clones and misses some; the assay was immunoSEQ multiplex PCR. The table records around 130,000 clones, approximately 86% of them present only once. The material sequenced was blood. The receptors here all came from a person between 18 and 75 years old in good health.

The V gene is TRBV13, the J gene TRBJ1-2; D not certain. The CDR3 loop spans 14 amino acids. V shed 5 bases and J shed 4 bases, with 14 bases lying between them. Germline loops: CDR1 PRHDT, CDR2 FYEKMQ (reference sequence). CDR3 in amino acids: CASSPRVAFYGYTF. In DNA, the CDR3 is TGTGCCAGCAGCCCGAGGGTGGCTTTCTATGGCTACACCTTC.

The J gene is TRBJ1-1, the V gene TRBV19, with 7 bases lining up with TRBD1. There are 14 residues in the CDR3. V lost 7 bases, J lost 6 bases, and 11 bases stayed unmatched. The germline V gene encodes CDR1 LNHDA and CDR2 SQIVND (reference sequence). CDR3 sequence (DNA): TGTGCCAGTACTGGGGACAGCCGCCATCCTGAAGCTTTCTTT. It specifies CASTGDSRHPEAFF. Full variable domain (outside the CDR3, taken from reference TRBV19 and TRBJ1-1): DGGITQSPKYLFRKEGQNVTLSCEQNLNHDAMYWYRQDPGQGLRLIYYSQIVNDFQKGDIAEGYSVSREKKESFPLTVTSAQKNPTAFYLCASTGDSRHPEAFFGQGTRLTVV.

The chain couples TRBV6-6 to TRBJ1-4; D is perhaps TRBD1 (6 bases). The CDR3 sequence is 14 residues long. Germline values: CDR1 MNHNY, CDR2 SVGAGI (reference sequence). V was trimmed by 11 bases and J by 4 bases, leaving 17 bases between them. CDR3 bases: TGTGCCGTAAGATTGGACAGTCTTAATGAAAAACTGTTTTTT. This gives the protein CAVRLDSLNEKLFF.

CDR3 nucleotides: TGTGCCAGTAGAATCAGGGGTCAAACTGAAGCTTTCTTT. Protein sequence: CASRIRGQTEAFF. The rearrangement links TRBV19 to TRBJ1-1; TRBD1 is a possible D gene (6 bases). Germline loops: CDR1 LNHDA, CDR2 SQIVND (reference sequence). V was shortened by 6 bases and J by 5 bases, with 13 bases between the two germline ends. This CDR3 spans 13 amino acids.

This chain uses TRBV10-1 with TRBJ2-3, with 8 positions matching TRBD2. The CDR3 length is 14 residues. Trimming took 4 bases from V and 4 from J; bases not matched to a gene: 4. In germline, CDR1 is WNHNN, CDR2 SYGVQD (reference sequence). In DNA, the CDR3 is TGCGCCAGCAGTGGGGGACTAGTCTCAGATACGCAGTATTTT. The encoded protein is CASSGGLVSDTQYF.

The chain recombines TRBV21-1 with TRBJ2-1; the D segment call TRBD2 is taken from the table without a DNA check. TRBV21-1 is a documented pseudogene. The CDR3 runs 15 residues. The CDR3: CASSLLAGAYNEQFF. The CDR3 DNA follows: TGTGCCAGCAGTTTACTAGCGGGGGCCTACAATGAGCAGTTCTTC.

The chain has TRBV6-6 and TRBJ1-2, with a weak D call TRBD1 (6 bases). Per germline, CDR1 MNHNY and CDR2 SVGAGI (reference sequence). Trimming removed 0 bases from V and 4 bases from J, with 9 bases in between. This CDR3 has 14 residues. This chain's CDR3 is CASSYSSRGYGYTF. CDR3 in DNA: TGTGCCAGCAGTTACTCGTCCAGGGGCTATGGCTACACCTTC.

The chain joins TRBV5-5 to TRBJ1-5; 7 bases agree with TRBD1. The CDR3 covers 16 residues. The germline V gene encodes CDR1 SGHKS and CDR2 YYEKEE (reference sequence). The junction had 5 bases not matched to a gene; V was cut back by 2 bases and J by 0 bases. For the CDR3, the DNA is TGTGCCAGCAGCTTATCGGGACAGTATAGCAATCAGCCCCAGCATTTT. The encoded protein is CASSLSGQYSNQPQHF.

This clone was seen a few times. The chain uses TRBV28 and TRBJ1-2; D remains unclear. The CDR3 is made up of 13 amino acids. Trimming pared 5 bases from V and 8 bases from J, leaving 15 bases between. CDR1 is MDHEN and CDR2 is SYDVKM in the germline V gene. The CDR3 DNA sequence: TGTGCCAGCAGTCCCATGCGTAACTTGGGCTACACCTTC. This codes for CASSPMRNLGYTF.

This clone has a single count. The chain carries TRBV30 and TRBJ1-5, with D possibly being TRBD1 (6 bases). This CDR3 has 13 amino acids. Trimming took off 3 bases at V and 6 bases at J, with 12 bases between the two ends. Germline CDR1 is GTSNPN and CDR2 is SVGIG (reference sequence). The CDR3 spells CAWRGAPGQPQHF. The CDR3 bases are TGTGCCTGGAGGGGGGCGCCGGGTCAGCCCCAGCATTTT.

This clone was seen a few times. The J gene is TRBJ2-1, the V gene TRBV11-1; D is undetermined. Germline V gene sequence: CDR1 SGHAT, CDR2 FQDESV (reference sequence). The CDR3 covers 12 residues. V was cut by 5 bases and J by 7 bases, with 9 bases left in between. The CDR3 loop reads CASSLDRNEQFF. The DNA for the CDR3 is TGTGCCAGCAGCCTAGACCGGAATGAGCAGTTCTTC.

The chain carries TRBV27 and TRBJ1-5, with D hard to call. The CDR3 loop spans 16 amino acids. The ends were cut back, 4 bases at V and 0 bases at J, with 13 bases in the middle. CDR1 and CDR2 from the germline V gene are MNHEY and SMNVEV (reference sequence). The CDR3 sequence: CASSSWSGDSNQPQHF. The CDR3 coding sequence is TGTGCCAGCAGTTCCTGGAGTGGGGATAGCAATCAGCCCCAGCATTTT.

The chain has TRBV5-1 and TRBJ2-3, with 8 bases lining up with TRBD1. Germline V gene data show CDR1 as SGHRS and CDR2 as YFSETQ. The V and J ends lost 3 bases and 1 base, in that order; junction bases with no gene match: 1. The CDR3 consists of 14 residues. DNA of the CDR3: TGCGCCAGCAGCTCGACAGGGGGCACAGATACGCAGTATTTT. This codes for CASSSTGGTDTQYF.

The chain carries TRBV21-1 and TRBJ2-7; the D call of TRBD2 is as the table states it, not checked on the DNA. TRBV21-1 constitutes a pseudogene. The CDR3 is 15 residues long. The CDR3 DNA reads TGTGCCAGCAGCAACGGGAGGAGGATCATCTACGAGCAGTACTTC. Translation gives CASSNGRRIIYEQYF.

V is TRBV28 and J is TRBJ1-2, with D perhaps TRBD1 (6 bases). The CDR3 is made up of 13 amino acids. The germline V gene encodes CDR1 MDHEN and CDR2 SYDVKM. Trimming stripped 5 bases from V and 7 bases from J, with 14 bases between. The chain's CDR3 is CASSPGPRGGYTF. The CDR3 coding sequence is TGTGCCAGCAGTCCCGGGCCCAGGGGTGGCTACACCTTC.

This clone was seen a single time. The chain carries TRBV5-6 and TRBJ2-2; D tentatively reads TRBD1 or TRBD2 (6 bases each). In germline, CDR1 is SGHDT, CDR2 YYEEEE. The CDR3 sequence is 15 residues long. V was cut by 5 bases and J by 4 bases, with 15 bases left in between. DNA for the CDR3: TGTGCCAGCAGGAGGAGCGGAGGGGGCACCGGGGAGCTGTTTTTT. It codes for CASRRSGGGTGELFF.

The chain joins TRBV9 to TRBJ2-3; TRBD2 might be the D (6 bases). CDR1 and CDR2 (germline): SGDLS, YYNGEE. The V gene lost 0 bases and the J gene lost 6 bases, with 14 bases spanning the gap. The CDR3 consists of 15 residues. The CDR3 coding sequence is TGTGCCAGCAGCGTAGCTCTCCGACTAGTCGATACGCAGTATTTT. Translated: CASSVALRLVDTQYF.

The chain recombines TRBV18 with TRBJ2-5, with D possibly matching TRBD1 (5 bases). Germline assignment: CDR1 KGHSH and CDR2 LQKENI. There are 14 residues in the CDR3. V was clipped by 1 base and J by 5 bases, with 11 bases between them. CDR3 in amino acids: CASSPRTGAETQYF. In DNA, the CDR3 is TGTGCCAGCTCACCACGTACTGGGGCCGAGACCCAGTACTTC.

The chain is built from TRBV4-1 and TRBJ2-3, with 8 positions matching TRBD1. J lost 4 bases, V lost 1 base, and 7 bases had no gene match. The CDR3 is 16 residues long. Germline CDR1 MGHRA, CDR2 YSYEKL. The CDR3 coding sequence is TGCGCCAGCAGCCAAGGGGCAGGGGGCTTAGCAGATACGCAGTATTTT. Encoded protein: CASSQGAGGLADTQYF.

This clone was seen once. This chain connects TRBV19 to TRBJ2-1; D remains unclear. The CDR3 loop spans 15 amino acids. The germline V and J ends were trimmed by 4 bases and 14 bases, with 24 bases remaining between them. The germline V gene has CDR1 LNHDA and CDR2 SQIVND (reference sequence). The CDR3 DNA is TGTGCCAGTAGTACCTCCCTGGGCGGACCATCAGTGAAGTTCTTC. It codes for CASSTSLGGPSVKFF.

The chain links TRBV5-6 to TRBJ1-6; D remains unclear. The CDR3 has 16 amino acids. Germline-derived CDR1 and CDR2 are SGHDT and YYEEEE. V was cut by 3 bases and J by 8 bases, with 18 bases left in between. The CDR3 coding sequence is TGTGCCAGCAGCTCATTAACCCACGTTCTGGATTCACCCCTCCACTTT. This codes for CASSSLTHVLDSPLHF.